This T cell receptor beta chain was retrieved from a study of blood T cell repertoires in COVID-19. Study in general: The study drew acute and convalescent COVID-19 samples from the United States, Italy and Spain. Sample material is recorded as cDNA or gDNA derived from T cells, B-cell-depleted T cells, or PBMCs.

Assay used: immunoSEQ multiplex PCR; TCRdb lists only in-frame clones, some missing. The repertoire holds roughly 21,000 clones, with less than 90% as singletons. Germline V gene lookup returns CDR1 MGHDK and CDR2 SYGVNS. V shed 6 bases and J 5 bases; nucleotides not matched to a gene: 6. This CDR3 comprises 13 residues. The gene calls are TRBV25-1 and TRBJ2-5; 7 bases match TRBD2. The sequence was obtained from a human donor with acute or convalescent COVID-19. The donor label of this sample is uncertain. The specimen was peripheral blood. The CDR3 DNA follows: TGTGCCAGCAGGGTTAGCGGGTTGGAGACCCAGTACTTC. It codes for CASRVSGLETQYF. Full variable domain (remainder filled in from reference TRBV25-1 and TRBJ2-5): EADIYQTPRYLVIGTGKKITLECSQTMGHDKMYWYQQDPGMELHLIHYSYGVNSTEKGDLSSESTVSRIRTEHFPLTLESARPSHTSQYLCASRVSGLETQYFGPGTRLLVL.